A single sample gave rise to the 32 T cell receptor beta chains below, sequenced in a study of CD8 T cells in Susac syndrome. Random hexamers were used to reverse transcribe the RNA input (roughly 0.5 to 1 ug). TCRdb reprocessed the immunoSEQ multiplex PCR reads via MiXCR and lists one record per CDR3 protein. The sample shows approximately 170,000 distinct CDR3 sequences, roughly 94% of them seen only once. The sample comprised CD4+ T cells from PBMCs. These receptors all come from a human donor in good health.

The chain combines TRBV6-5 with TRBJ2-7, with TRBD1 matching over 8 bases. The CDR3 length is 11 residues. Germline V lookup: CDR1 MNHEY, CDR2 SVGAGI. V gave up 11 bases and J gave up 5 bases; unmatched junction bases: 5. The CDR3 DNA is TGTGCCTGCGGACAGGGCCACGAGCAGTACTTC. Amino acids: CACGQGHEQYF.

The chain links TRBV6-2 or TRBV6-3 to TRBJ1-1, with D perhaps TRBD1 (5 bases). The V gene's germline CDR1 is MNHEY and CDR2 SVGEGT. V was trimmed by 2 bases and J by 0 bases, leaving 10 bases between them. This CDR3 has 15 residues. CDR3 amino acids: CASSYDRPMNTEAFF. The DNA of the CDR3 is TGTGCCAGCAGTTACGACAGACCCATGAACACTGAAGCTTTCTTT.

The V gene is TRBV6-1, the J gene TRBJ2-1; no reliable D call. Germline V gives CDR1 MNHNS, CDR2 SASEGT. The CDR3 extends over 16 amino acids. The V end was cut by 8 bases, the J end by 4 bases, with 21 bases between. The CDR3 coding sequence is TGTGCCAGCCTCGTTTTAGGTGCGGAACTATACAATGAGCAGTTCTTC. Translated, it gives CASLVLGAELYNEQFF.

The V call is TRBV7-9, the J call TRBJ2-5; D possibly uses TRBD1 or TRBD2 (5 bases each). V was cut by 5 bases and J by 7 bases, with 11 bases left in between. CDR3 size: 12 residues. Germline V CDR1 and CDR2: SEHNR, FQNEAQ (reference sequence). In nucleotides, the CDR3 is TGTGCCAGCAGCCCCCTGGGGACGACCCAGTACTTC. This gives the protein CASSPLGTTQYF.

The chain is built from TRBV2 and TRBJ2-7; D is possibly TRBD1 (6 bases). Trimming shortened V by 5 bases and J by 7 bases, and 12 bases separated the two germline ends. The CDR3 has 12 amino acids. The germline gives CDR1 SNHLY, CDR2 FYNNEI. Written as DNA, the CDR3 is TGTGCCAGCAGTATACAGGGAAGGGAGCAGTACTTC. Protein sequence: CASSIQGREQYF.

V usage is TRBV3-1 and J usage is TRBJ1-5; no clear D. V shed 4 bases and J shed 0 bases, with 7 bases lying between them. Per the germline V gene, CDR1 is LGHDT and CDR2 is YNNKEL (reference sequence). The CDR3 covers 14 residues. CDR3 nucleotides: TGTGCCAGCAGCCCCGTCGCTAGCAATCAGCCCCAGCATTTT. Amino acid sequence: CASSPVASNQPQHF.

The CDR3 reads CASSRGGPMGYEQYF. The CDR3 coding sequence is TGTGCCAGCAGTAGAGGGGGGCCTATGGGCTACGAGCAGTACTTC. The genes are TRBV7-9 and TRBJ2-7, with D possibly called TRBD1 or TRBD2 (6 bases each). The CDR3 covers 15 residues. CDR1 and CDR2 (germline): SEHNR, FQNEAQ (reference sequence). The V gene lost 6 bases and the J gene lost 3 bases, with 18 bases spanning the gap.

The chain carries TRBV5-1 and TRBJ2-2; the D is unclear. Trimming left V 6 bases short and J 6 bases short, with 15 bases between. The CDR3 has 14 amino acids. Germline CDR1 reads SGHRS; CDR2 reads YFSETQ. The CDR3 loop reads CASKGLRTAGELFF. Here the CDR3 DNA reads TGCGCCAGCAAAGGTTTGCGAACAGCCGGGGAGCTGTTTTTT.

The rearrangement uses TRBV4-3 and TRBJ2-7; D gene uncertain. This CDR3 is built from 13 residues. Germline CDR1 and CDR2: LGHNA and YSLEER. V gave up 1 base and J gave up 3 bases, with 7 bases separating them. This CDR3 is CASSQAVGYEQYF. CDR3 in DNA: TGCGCCAGCAGCCAAGCGGTAGGCTACGAGCAGTACTTC.

This chain links TRBV28 with TRBJ2-7, with D hard to call. This CDR3 spans 12 amino acids. V was trimmed by 5 bases and J by 6 bases, leaving 11 bases between them. Germline lookup yields CDR1 MDHEN and CDR2 SYDVKM. The CDR3 sequence: CASSLRTGEQYF. The CDR3 DNA reads as TGTGCCAGCAGTCTAAGGACGGGCGAGCAGTACTTC.

V gene TRBV5-4 combines with J gene TRBJ2-1; tentative D call: TRBD2 (7 bases). The germline gives CDR1 SGHNT, CDR2 YYREEE (reference sequence). The CDR3 consists of 16 residues. Trimming shortened V by 5 bases and J by 0 bases, and 15 bases separated the two germline ends. The DNA of the CDR3 is TGTGCCAGCAGTGGGGGGGCTAGCGGCTCCTACAATGAGCAGTTCTTC. It codes for CASSGGASGSYNEQFF.

The rearrangement links TRBV7-9 to TRBJ2-1, with 8 bases that match TRBD2. The CDR3 loop spans 15 amino acids. J lost 0 bases, V lost 5 bases, and 3 bases had no gene match. Germline V gene lookup returns CDR1 SEHNR and CDR2 FQNEAQ (reference sequence). CDR3 sequence: CASSITSGSYNEQFF. The CDR3 DNA reads as TGTGCCAGCAGCATTACTAGCGGCTCCTACAATGAGCAGTTCTTC.

The V and J genes are TRBV19 and TRBJ1-1, with D perhaps TRBD1 (6 bases). The V end was cut by 8 bases, the J end by 1 base, with 11 bases between. Per the germline V gene, CDR1 is LNHDA and CDR2 is SQIVND (reference sequence). CDR3 length: 13 residues. CDR3: CASHRVPNTEAFF. For the CDR3, the DNA is TGTGCCAGTCACAGGGTCCCGAACACTGAAGCTTTCTTT.

The chain employs TRBV24-1 and TRBJ2-7, with D perhaps TRBD1 (6 bases). Germline CDR1 is KGHDR and CDR2 is SFDVKD. The V end lost 5 bases, the J end lost 0 bases, and 13 bases lay between the germline ends. The CDR3 sequence is 15 residues long. The CDR3 protein is CATSAAGDGSYEQYF. The DNA for the CDR3 is TGTGCCACCAGTGCCGCAGGGGACGGCTCCTACGAGCAGTACTTC.

This clonotype was detected once. V and J are TRBV10-3 and TRBJ1-1, with D possibly TRBD1 on 6 matching bases. The CDR3 length is 13 residues. Per the germline V gene, CDR1 is ENHRY and CDR2 is SYGVKD. Trimming cost V 6 bases and J 5 bases, with 13 bases left between them. CDR3 coding DNA: TGTGCCATCAGGCCTAGGGGGGAGACTGAAGCTTTCTTT. Translating it yields CAIRPRGETEAFF.

V and J are TRBV5-1 and TRBJ2-6; no definite D call. V was pared by 3 bases and J by 3 bases, with 7 bases between. Germline V gene data show CDR1 as SGHRS and CDR2 as YFSETQ. The CDR3 sequence is 14 residues long. The CDR3 DNA is TGCGCCAGCAGCTCCTCCGGTGGGGCCAACGTCCTGACTTTC. Translated, it gives CASSSSGGANVLTF.

V and J are TRBV6-6 and TRBJ2-3; D unclear. V was trimmed by 6 bases and J by 8 bases, leaving 12 bases between them. CDR3 length equals 12 residues. The germline V gene encodes CDR1 MNHNY and CDR2 SVGAGI (reference sequence). CDR3 coding DNA: TGTGCCAGCAGGAAGGAGTCCGGTACGCAGTATTTT. Its protein product is CASRKESGTQYF.

The rearrangement links TRBV5-1 to TRBJ2-2; no clear D gene. Per the germline V gene, CDR1 is SGHRS and CDR2 is YFSETQ. This CDR3 is 14 amino acids long. The V end lost 7 bases, the J end lost 0 bases, and 10 bases lay between the germline ends. Here the CDR3 reads CASQFSSNTGELFF. CDR3 bases: TGCGCCAGCCAATTCTCCTCGAACACCGGGGAGCTGTTTTTT.

The rearrangement joins TRBV29-1 to TRBJ2-1; 13 bases agree with TRBD2. CDR1 and CDR2 from the germline V gene are SQVTM and ANQGSEA. This CDR3 is 14 amino acids long. After removal of 6 bases from V and 6 bases from J, the junction contained 5 bases not matched to a gene. CDR3 DNA: TGCAGCGTCCTCGGGACTAGCGGGATCAATGAGCAGTTCTTC. This sequence encodes CSVLGTSGINEQFF.

The chain uses TRBV10-3 and TRBJ2-7; weak D call: TRBD1 (6 bases). CDR3 size: 12 residues. The V end lost 11 bases, the J end lost 3 bases, and 14 bases lay between the germline ends. Germline assignment: CDR1 ENHRY and CDR2 SYGVKD. This chain's CDR3 is CASRDIDYEQYF. The DNA for the CDR3 is TGTGCCTCCCGGGACATAGACTACGAGCAGTACTTC.

V gene TRBV3-1 combines with J gene TRBJ2-6; the D is unclear. This CDR3 is 13 amino acids long. CDR1 is LGHDT and CDR2 is YNNKEL in the germline V gene (reference sequence). The V end lost 2 bases, the J end lost 5 bases, and 4 bases lay between the germline ends. CDR3 DNA: TGTGCCAGCAGCCAATCTCGGGCCAACGTCCTGACTTTC. Translation gives CASSQSRANVLTF.

This rearrangement joins TRBV29-1 to TRBJ2-4; 12 nucleotides agree with TRBD2. CDR1 and CDR2 (germline): SQVTM, ANQGSEA. The CDR3 spans 12 residues. Trimming cost V 2 bases and J 10 bases; bases outside gene matches: 0. DNA for the CDR3: TGCAGCGTTGAAACTAGCGGGGGGATTCAGTACTTC. Protein: CSVETSGGIQYF.

V gene TRBV20-1 combines with J gene TRBJ1-2; no clear D gene. The CDR3 contains 11 residues. V lost 5 bases and J 8 bases, leaving 12 bases between the germline ends. Germline CDR1 is DFQATT and CDR2 is SNEGSKA (reference sequence). The DNA of the CDR3 is TGCAGTGCTCCCTCCCCGGGGGGCTACACCTTC. Residues: CSAPSPGGYTF.

The chain joins TRBV28 to TRBJ1-5; 7 nucleotides align to TRBD1. J lost 4 bases, V lost 11 bases, and 11 bases had no gene match. CDR1 MDHEN and CDR2 SYDVKM come from the germline V gene. The CDR3 extends over 14 amino acids. CDR3 region: CAADRVSGNQPQHF. The CDR3 nucleotides read TGTGCCGCCGACAGGGTTTCGGGGAATCAGCCCCAGCATTTT. Using reference TRBV28 and TRBJ1-5 for the parts outside the CDR3, the full variable domain is DVKVTQSSRYLVKRTGEKVFLECVQDMDHENMFWYRQDPGLGLRLIYFSYDVKMKEKGDIPEGYSVSREKKERFSLILESASTNQTSMYLCAADRVSGNQPQHFGDGTRLSIL.

CDR3 DNA: TGTGCCAGCAGCCCGTTCAATCAGCCCCAGCATTTT. It translates to CASSPFNQPQHF. The chain recombines TRBV7-2 with TRBJ1-5; unclear D gene. CDR3 length equals 12 residues. Germline lookup yields CDR1 SGHTA and CDR2 FQGNSA. V lost 5 bases and J 3 bases, leaving 5 bases between the germline ends. Combining the CDR3 with reference TRBV7-2 and TRBJ1-5 gives the whole variable domain GAGVSQSPSNKVTEKGKDVELRCDPISGHTALYWYRQSLGQGLEFLIYFQGNSAPDKSGLPSDRFSAERTGGSVSTLTIQRTQQEDSAVYLCASSPFNQPQHFGDGTRLSIL.

The chain is built from TRBV7-2 and TRBJ2-7; 9 nucleotides line up with TRBD2. Germline CDR1 and CDR2: SGHTA and FQGNSA. Trimming at V came to 4 bases and at J to 2 bases, leaving 12 bases not matched to a gene. The CDR3 totals 17 residues. The CDR3 loop is CASSSRPLAGRAYEQYF. For the CDR3, the DNA is TGTGCCAGCAGCTCCCGACCGCTAGCGGGGCGCGCCTACGAGCAGTACTTC.

The V call is TRBV2, the J call TRBJ2-7; 10 positions agree with TRBD2. The junction had 9 bases not matched to a gene; V was cut back by 5 bases and J by 5 bases. The CDR3 is 15 amino acids. Germline-derived CDR1 and CDR2 are SNHLY and FYNNEI. The CDR3 DNA sequence: TGTGCCAGCAGTCCGAGCGGGAGGGCCGGGCACGAGCAGTACTTC. Protein product: CASSPSGRAGHEQYF.

A remark on this clonotype: A junction end diverges from the germline sequence, so it may reflect a read error. This chain links TRBV18 with TRBJ1-6, with no clear D. Looked up from germline, CDR1 is KGHSH and CDR2 is LQKENI. The CDR3 loop spans 16 amino acids. For the CDR3, the DNA is TGTGCCAGCTCAGCATCCACGTCCTCCAATAATTCACCCCTCCACTTT. Amino acid sequence: CASSASTSSNNSPLHF. The full variable domain, completed using reference TRBV18 and TRBJ1-6, is NAGVMQNPRHLVRRRGQEARLRCSPMKGHSHVYWYRQLPEEGLKFMVYLQKENIIDESGMPKERFSAEFPKEGPSILRIQQVVRGDSAAYFCASSASTSSNNSPLHFGNGTRLTVT.

The genes are TRBV4-1 and TRBJ1-6, with D tentatively TRBD1 (5 bases). This CDR3 region has 13 residues. The germline V gene has CDR1 MGHRA and CDR2 YSYEKL. Trimming cost V 4 bases and J 9 bases, with 10 bases left between them. DNA of the CDR3: TGCGCCAGCAGCCCAATTGGGGGTTCACCCCTCCACTTT. It specifies CASSPIGGSPLHF.

This clonotype was seen more than once but under ten times. The chain uses TRBV29-1 and TRBJ2-7, with a possible D match to TRBD1 (5 bases). Trimming shortened V by 3 bases and J by 3 bases, and 6 bases separated the two germline ends. This CDR3 region has 11 residues. CDR1 and CDR2 (germline): SQVTM, ANQGSEA. The CDR3 protein is CSVDRDYEQYF. The CDR3 region has the DNA TGCAGCGTTGACAGGGACTACGAGCAGTACTTC.

The CDR3, as DNA: TGTGCCATCAGTCCTGGGACAGGGGGATTGACTGAAGCTTTCTTT. It translates to CAISPGTGGLTEAFF. The chain links TRBV10-3 to TRBJ1-1, with 11 positions matching TRBD1. Germline trimming cut 5 bases from V and 5 bases from J; bases unmatched to any gene: 7. The CDR3 contains 15 residues. From germline, CDR1 is ENHRY and CDR2 SYGVKD.

This chain uses TRBV6-1 with TRBJ2-4, with D hard to call. Between the trimmed V and J ends, which lost 5 bases and 0 bases, there was a span of 14 bases. CDR1 is MNHNS and CDR2 is SASEGT in the germline V gene. The CDR3 loop spans 16 amino acids. The CDR3 nucleotides read TGTGCCAGCAGTCCCTCTCTTTGGCTAGCCAAAAACATTCAGTACTTC. This encodes CASSPSLWLAKNIQYF.